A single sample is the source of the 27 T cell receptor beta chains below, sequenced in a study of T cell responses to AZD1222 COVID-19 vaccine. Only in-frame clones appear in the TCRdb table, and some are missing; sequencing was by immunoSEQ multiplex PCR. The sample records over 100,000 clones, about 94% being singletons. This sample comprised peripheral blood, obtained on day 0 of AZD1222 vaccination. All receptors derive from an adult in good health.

CDR3 sequence reads: CASSPNVETQYF. The CDR3 bases are TGTGCCAGCAGCCCTAACGTAGAGACCCAGTACTTC. The chain is built from TRBV14 and TRBJ2-5, with D hard to call. The germline V and J ends were trimmed by 4 bases and 4 bases, with 7 bases remaining between them. The germline gives CDR1 SGHDN, CDR2 FVKESK. This CDR3 is built from 12 residues.

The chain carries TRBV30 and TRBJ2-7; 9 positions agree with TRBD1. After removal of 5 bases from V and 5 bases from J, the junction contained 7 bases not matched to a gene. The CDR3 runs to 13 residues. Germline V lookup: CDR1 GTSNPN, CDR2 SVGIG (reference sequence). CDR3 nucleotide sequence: TGTGCCTGGGCGACAGGGGGTATCCACGAGCAGTACTTC. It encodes CAWATGGIHEQYF.

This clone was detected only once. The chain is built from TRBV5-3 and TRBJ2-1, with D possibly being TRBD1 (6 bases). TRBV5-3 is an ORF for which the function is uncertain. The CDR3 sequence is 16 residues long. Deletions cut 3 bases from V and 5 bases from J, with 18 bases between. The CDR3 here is CARSWDDRPVDNEQFF. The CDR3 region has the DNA TGTGCCAGAAGCTGGGACGACAGGCCGGTGGACAATGAGCAGTTCTTC.

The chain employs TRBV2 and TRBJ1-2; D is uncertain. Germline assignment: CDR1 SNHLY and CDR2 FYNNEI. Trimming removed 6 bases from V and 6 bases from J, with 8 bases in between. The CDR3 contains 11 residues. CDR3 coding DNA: TGTGCCAGCAGGGGTGGTGATGGCTACACCTTC. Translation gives CASRGGDGYTF.

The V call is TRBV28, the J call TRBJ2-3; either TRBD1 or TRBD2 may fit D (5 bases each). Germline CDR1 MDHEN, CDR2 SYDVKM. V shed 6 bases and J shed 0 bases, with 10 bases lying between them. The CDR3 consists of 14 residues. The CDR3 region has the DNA TGTGCCAGCAGAAGGGACGCTAGCACAGATACGCAGTATTTT. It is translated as CASRRDASTDTQYF. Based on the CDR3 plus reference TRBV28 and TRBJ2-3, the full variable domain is DVKVTQSSRYLVKRTGEKVFLECVQDMDHENMFWYRQDPGLGLRLIYFSYDVKMKEKGDIPEGYSVSREKKERFSLILESASTNQTSMYLCASRRDASTDTQYFGPGTRLTVL.

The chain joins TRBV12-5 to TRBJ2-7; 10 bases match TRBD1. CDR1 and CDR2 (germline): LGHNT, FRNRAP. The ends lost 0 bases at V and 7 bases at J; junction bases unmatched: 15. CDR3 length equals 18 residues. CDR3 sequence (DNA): TGTGCTAGTGGTTTGGTGTCAAGCGCCGGACAGGGGGTGTGGGAGCAGTACTTC. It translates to CASGLVSSAGQGVWEQYF.

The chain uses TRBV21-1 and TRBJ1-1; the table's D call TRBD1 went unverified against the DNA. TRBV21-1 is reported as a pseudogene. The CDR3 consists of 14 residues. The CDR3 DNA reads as TGTGCCAGCAGCTCTCGGACAAGAAGGACTGAAGCTTTCTTT. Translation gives CASSSRTRRTEAFF.

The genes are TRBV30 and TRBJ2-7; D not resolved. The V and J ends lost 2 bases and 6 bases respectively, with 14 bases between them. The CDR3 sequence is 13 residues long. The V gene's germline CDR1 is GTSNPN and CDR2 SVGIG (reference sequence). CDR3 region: CAWSTGDLTEQYF. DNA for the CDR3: TGTGCCTGGAGTACCGGCGATCTGACCGAGCAGTACTTC.

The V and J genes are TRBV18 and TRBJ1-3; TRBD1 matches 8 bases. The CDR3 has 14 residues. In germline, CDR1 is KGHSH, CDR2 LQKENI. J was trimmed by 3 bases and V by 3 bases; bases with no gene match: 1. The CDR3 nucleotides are TGTGCCAGCTCACCCGACAGGGGTGGAAACACCATATATTTT. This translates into CASSPDRGGNTIYF.

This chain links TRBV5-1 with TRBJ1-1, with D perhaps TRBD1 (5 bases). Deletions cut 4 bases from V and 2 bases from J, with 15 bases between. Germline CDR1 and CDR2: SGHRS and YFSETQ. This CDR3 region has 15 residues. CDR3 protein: CASSVAGTINTEAFF. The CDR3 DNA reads TGCGCCAGCAGCGTCGCCGGGACCATCAACACTGAAGCTTTCTTT.

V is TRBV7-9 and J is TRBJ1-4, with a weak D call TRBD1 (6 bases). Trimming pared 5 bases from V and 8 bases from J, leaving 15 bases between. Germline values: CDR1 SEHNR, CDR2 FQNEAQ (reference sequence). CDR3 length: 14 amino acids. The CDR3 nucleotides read TGTGCCAGCAGCCCCGGAGTGCAGGGGGAAAAACTGTTTTTT. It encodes CASSPGVQGEKLFF.

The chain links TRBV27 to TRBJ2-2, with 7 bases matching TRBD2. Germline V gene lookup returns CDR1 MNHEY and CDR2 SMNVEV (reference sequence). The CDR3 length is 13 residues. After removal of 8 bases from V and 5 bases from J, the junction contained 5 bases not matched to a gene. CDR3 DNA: TGTGCCAGCGGGGCGGGAGTAACCGGGGAGCTGTTTTTT. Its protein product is CASGAGVTGELFF.

The CDR3 here is CAWSVVRDNSPLHF. The CDR3 coding sequence is TGTGCCTGGAGTGTAGTACGGGATAATTCACCCCTCCACTTT. The chain joins TRBV30 to TRBJ1-6; D gene unclear. Deletions cut 0 bases from V and 5 bases from J, with 8 bases between. Germline-derived CDR1 and CDR2 are GTSNPN and SVGIG (reference sequence). The CDR3 consists of 14 residues.

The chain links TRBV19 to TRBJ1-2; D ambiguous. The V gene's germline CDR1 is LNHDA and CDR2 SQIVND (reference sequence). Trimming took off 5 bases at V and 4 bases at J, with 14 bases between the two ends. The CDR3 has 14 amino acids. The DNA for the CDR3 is TGTGCCAGTAGTTTGGCTTCTACATCCTATGGCTACACCTTC. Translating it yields CASSLASTSYGYTF.

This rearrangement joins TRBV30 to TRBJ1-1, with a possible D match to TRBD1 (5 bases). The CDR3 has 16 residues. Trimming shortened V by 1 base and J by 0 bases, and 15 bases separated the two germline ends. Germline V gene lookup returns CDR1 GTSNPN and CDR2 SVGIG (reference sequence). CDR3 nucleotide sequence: TGTGCCTGGAGTGACGGGGACCGTAGGGTGAACACTGAAGCTTTCTTT. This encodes CAWSDGDRRVNTEAFF. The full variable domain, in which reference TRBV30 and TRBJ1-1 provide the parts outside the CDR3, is SQTIHQWPATLVQPVGSPLSLECTVEGTSNPNLYWYRQAAGRGLQLLFYSVGIGQISSEVPQNLSASRPQDRQFILSSKKLLLSDSGFYLCAWSDGDRRVNTEAFFGQGTRLTVV.

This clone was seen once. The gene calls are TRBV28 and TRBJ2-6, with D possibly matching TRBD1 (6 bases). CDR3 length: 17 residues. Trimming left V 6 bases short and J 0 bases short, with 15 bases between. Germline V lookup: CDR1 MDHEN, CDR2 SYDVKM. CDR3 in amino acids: CASRNQGSISGANVLTF. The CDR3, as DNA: TGTGCCAGCAGGAACCAGGGGTCTATCTCTGGGGCCAACGTCCTGACTTTC.

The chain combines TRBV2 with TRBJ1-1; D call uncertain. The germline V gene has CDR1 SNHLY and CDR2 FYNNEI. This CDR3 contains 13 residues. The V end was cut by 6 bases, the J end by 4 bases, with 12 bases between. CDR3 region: CASRSNLPTEAFF. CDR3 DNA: TGTGCCAGCAGATCGAACTTGCCCACTGAAGCTTTCTTT.

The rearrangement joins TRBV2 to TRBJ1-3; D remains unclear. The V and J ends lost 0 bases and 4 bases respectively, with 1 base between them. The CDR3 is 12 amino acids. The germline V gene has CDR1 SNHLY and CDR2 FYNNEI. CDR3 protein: CASSEAGNTIYF. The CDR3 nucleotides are TGTGCCAGCAGTGAAGCAGGAAACACCATATATTTT.

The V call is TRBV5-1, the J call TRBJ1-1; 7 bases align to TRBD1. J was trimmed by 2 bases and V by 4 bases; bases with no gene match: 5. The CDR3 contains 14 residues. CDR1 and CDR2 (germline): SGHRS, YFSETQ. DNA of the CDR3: TGCGCCAGCAGCATCGGGACAGCAAACACTGAAGCTTTCTTT. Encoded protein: CASSIGTANTEAFF.

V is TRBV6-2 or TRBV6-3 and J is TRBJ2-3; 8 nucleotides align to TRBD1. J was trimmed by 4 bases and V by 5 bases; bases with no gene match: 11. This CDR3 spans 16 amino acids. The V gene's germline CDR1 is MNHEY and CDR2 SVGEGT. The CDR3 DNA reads TGTGCCAGCAGTAAGAACGGGGACAGGAGGGCAGATACGCAGTATTTT. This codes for CASSKNGDRRADTQYF.

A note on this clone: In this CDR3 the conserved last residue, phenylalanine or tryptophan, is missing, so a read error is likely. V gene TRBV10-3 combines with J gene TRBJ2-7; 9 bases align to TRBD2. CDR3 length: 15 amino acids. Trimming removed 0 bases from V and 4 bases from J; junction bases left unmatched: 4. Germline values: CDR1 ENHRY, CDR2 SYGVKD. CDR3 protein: CAISESSGLAYEQYL. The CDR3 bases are TGTGCCATCAGTGAGTCATCTGGACTAGCGTACGAGCAGTACCTC.

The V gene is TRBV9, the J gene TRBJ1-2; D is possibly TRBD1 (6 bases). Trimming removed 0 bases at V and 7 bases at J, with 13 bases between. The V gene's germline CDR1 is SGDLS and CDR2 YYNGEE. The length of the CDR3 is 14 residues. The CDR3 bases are TGTGCCAGCAGCGTAGAGCTAGCAGGGGTTGGCTACACCTTC. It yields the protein CASSVELAGVGYTF.

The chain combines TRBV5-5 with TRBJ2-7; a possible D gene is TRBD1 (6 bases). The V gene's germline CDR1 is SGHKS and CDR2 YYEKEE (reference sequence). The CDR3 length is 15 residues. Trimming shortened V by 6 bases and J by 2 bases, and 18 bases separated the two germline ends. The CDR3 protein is CASTPRGSITYEQYF. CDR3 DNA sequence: TGTGCCAGCACTCCGAGGGGGAGCATAACCTACGAGCAGTACTTC.

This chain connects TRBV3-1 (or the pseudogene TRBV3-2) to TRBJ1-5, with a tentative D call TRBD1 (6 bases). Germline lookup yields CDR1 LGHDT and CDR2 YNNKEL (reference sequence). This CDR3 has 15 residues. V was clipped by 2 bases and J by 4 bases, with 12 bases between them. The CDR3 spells CASSQNLGQNQPQHF. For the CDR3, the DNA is TGTGCCAGCAGCCAAAATCTGGGACAAAATCAGCCCCAGCATTTT.

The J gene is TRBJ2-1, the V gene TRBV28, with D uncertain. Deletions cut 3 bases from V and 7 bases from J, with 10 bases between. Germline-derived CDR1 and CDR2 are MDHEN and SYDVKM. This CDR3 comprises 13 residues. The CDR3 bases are TGTGCCAGCAGTTTCCCCGGAGCGAATGAGCAGTTCTTC. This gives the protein CASSFPGANEQFF.

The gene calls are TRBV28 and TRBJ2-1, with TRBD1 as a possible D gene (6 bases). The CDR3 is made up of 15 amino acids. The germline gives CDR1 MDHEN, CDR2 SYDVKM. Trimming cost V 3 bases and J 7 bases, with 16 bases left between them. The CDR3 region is CASSFWGPTGNEQFF. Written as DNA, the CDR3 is TGTGCCAGCAGTTTCTGGGGGCCCACCGGGAATGAGCAGTTCTTC.

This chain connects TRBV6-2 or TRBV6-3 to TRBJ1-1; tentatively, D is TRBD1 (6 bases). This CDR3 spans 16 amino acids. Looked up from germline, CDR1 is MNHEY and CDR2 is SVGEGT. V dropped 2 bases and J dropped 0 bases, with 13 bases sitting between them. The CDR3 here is CASSYTSGHLNTEAFF. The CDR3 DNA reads TGTGCCAGCAGTTACACATCGGGACATCTGAACACTGAAGCTTTCTTT.